This T cell receptor beta chain was recorded in a study of blood T cells in healthy people across ages. Trimming stripped 3 bases from V and 6 bases from J, with 9 bases between. The germline CDR1 and CDR2 sequences are SGHRS and YFSETQ. The CDR3 runs 12 residues. Combining a sample-barcoded 5' primer with a J-beta primer mix, a second PCR ran for roughly 7 to 12 cycles. A template-switch adaptor that had 12 random nucleotides put a tag on each cDNA molecule. Every individual sample yielded 2.5 million or more paired-end reads (each containing CDR3). TCRdb analysed the 5' RACE reads with MiXCR anew, one entry per CDR3 protein. This table holds about 680,000 distinct CDR3 sequences, roughly 50% found once. The study drew donors from healthy Caucasian individuals in Russia aged about 6 to 100. The study's findings and limits: As age increased, TCR beta diversity per million T cells fell in a roughly linear fashion.

Details on this clonotype: As yet, its antigen is unknown.

Material: blood. This sequence joins TRBV5-1 and TRBJ1-2; D remains ambiguous. This clonotype was obtained from a woman aged 55-69 years in good health. CDR3 amino acids: CASSSQRNGYTF. CDR3 nucleotides: TGCGCCAGCAGCTCTCAGAGAAATGGCTACACCTTC.